Below are 3 T cell receptor beta chains sequenced from a single sample in a study of lymphopenia after photon versus proton radiotherapy. Libraries were prepared by immunoSEQ multiplex PCR; TCRdb keeps only in-frame clonotypes and omits some of them. There are more than 35,000 clones in the sample; approximately 87% occur only once, and approximately 2.9% lies in the top ten. This specimen was peripheral blood, taken from a patient treated with photon-based radiotherapy. The receptors stem from a man aged 45 to 65 with gastric cancer.

The genes are TRBV6-1 and TRBJ2-1; the match to TRBD2 covers 11 bases. The CDR3 length is 15 residues. With 7 bases clipped from V and 8 bases from J, the junction kept 10 bases outside the gene matches. CDR1 MNHNS and CDR2 SASEGT come from the germline V gene. In DNA, the CDR3 is TGTGCCAGCATTTTAACTAGCGGGAGTGTTTATGAGCAGTTCTTC. Protein: CASILTSGSVYEQFF.

The V gene is TRBV7-9, the J gene TRBJ2-1; 9 bases align to TRBD2. This CDR3 region has 17 residues. V trimming: 6 bases; J trimming: 7 bases; junction bases outside the gene matches: 16. Germline CDR1 and CDR2: SEHNR and FQNEAQ (reference sequence). Here the CDR3 reads CASRLAGGLALWNEQFF. Here the CDR3 DNA reads TGTGCCAGCAGGCTCGCGGGGGGACTAGCATTGTGGAATGAGCAGTTCTTC.

This chain uses TRBV28 with TRBJ1-2; 8 bases are a match to TRBD1. The ends lost 6 bases at V and 7 bases at J; junction bases unmatched: 13. CDR1 and CDR2 from the germline V gene are MDHEN and SYDVKM. The CDR3 is 15 residues long. The CDR3 sequence: CASRSPGQAAGGYTF. For the CDR3, the DNA is TGTGCCAGCAGGAGCCCGGGACAGGCAGCGGGTGGCTACACCTTC.